Included here is one T cell receptor beta chain sequence, with context. What it recognizes is unknown. These data are taken from a study of shared clonotypes between healthy human individuals. About the research overall: Three plates were used per donor for CD4 naive, three for CD4 memory, two for CD8 naive and one for CD8 memory. Study findings and constraints: Exclusively blood specimens were collected; tissue repertoires likely differ. Across a handful of donors, naive CD4 shared around 5.3%, naive CD8 over 3%, memory CD4 about 2.5%, memory CD8 more than 0.35%.

Some clones are missing from TCRdb's copy, which holds only in-frame ones; the method was immunoSEQ multiplex PCR. The table shows 2 million to 2.5 million clones, with 85% to 95% occurring only once. The CDR3 covers 15 residues. Trimming took 4 bases from V and 0 from J, leaving 10 bases between them. The germline V gene encodes CDR1 SGHRS and CDR2 YFSETQ. The specimen was naive CD4+ T cells sorted from blood. The sample's subset: CD45RA+ positively selected. This sequence originates from a man in his late teens or twenties in good health. The chain links TRBV5-1 to TRBJ2-2; D possibly corresponds to TRBD2 (6 bases). Here the CDR3 reads CASSKGTPNTGELFF. The CDR3 coding sequence is TGCGCCAGCAGCAAGGGGACTCCGAACACCGGGGAGCTGTTTTTT.